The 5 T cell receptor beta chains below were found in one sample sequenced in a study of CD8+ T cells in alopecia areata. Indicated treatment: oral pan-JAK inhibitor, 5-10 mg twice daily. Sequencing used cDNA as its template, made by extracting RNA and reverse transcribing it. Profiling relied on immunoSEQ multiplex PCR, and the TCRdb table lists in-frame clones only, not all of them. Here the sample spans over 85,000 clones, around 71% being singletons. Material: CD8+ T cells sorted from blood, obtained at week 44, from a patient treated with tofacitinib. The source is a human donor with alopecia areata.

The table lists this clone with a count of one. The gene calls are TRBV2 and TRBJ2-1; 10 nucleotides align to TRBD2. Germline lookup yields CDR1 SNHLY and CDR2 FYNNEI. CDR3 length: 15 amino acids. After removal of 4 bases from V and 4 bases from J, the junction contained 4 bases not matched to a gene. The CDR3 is CASSGTSGDYNEQFF. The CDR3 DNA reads TGTGCCAGCAGTGGTACTAGCGGGGATTACAATGAGCAGTTCTTC.

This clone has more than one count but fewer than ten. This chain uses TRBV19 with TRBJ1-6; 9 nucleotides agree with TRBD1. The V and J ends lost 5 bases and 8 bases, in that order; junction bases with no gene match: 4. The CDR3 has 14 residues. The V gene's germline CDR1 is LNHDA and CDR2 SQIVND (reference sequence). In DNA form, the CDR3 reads TGTGCCAGTAGTTCCGGGACAGGGTATTCACCCCTCCACTTT. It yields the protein CASSSGTGYSPLHF.

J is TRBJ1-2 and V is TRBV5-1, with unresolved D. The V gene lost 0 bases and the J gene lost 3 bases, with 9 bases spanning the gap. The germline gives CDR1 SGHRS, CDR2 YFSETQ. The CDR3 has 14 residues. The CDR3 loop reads CASSLETGHYGYTF. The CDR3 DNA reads TGCGCCAGCAGCTTGGAAACGGGCCACTATGGCTACACCTTC.

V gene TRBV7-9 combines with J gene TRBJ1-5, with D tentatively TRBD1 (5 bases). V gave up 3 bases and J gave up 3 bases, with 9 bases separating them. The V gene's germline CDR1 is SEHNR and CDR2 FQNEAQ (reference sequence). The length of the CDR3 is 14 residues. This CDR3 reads CASSLGQLNQPQHF. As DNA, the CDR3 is TGTGCCAGCAGCTTGGGGCAGCTCAATCAGCCCCAGCATTTT.

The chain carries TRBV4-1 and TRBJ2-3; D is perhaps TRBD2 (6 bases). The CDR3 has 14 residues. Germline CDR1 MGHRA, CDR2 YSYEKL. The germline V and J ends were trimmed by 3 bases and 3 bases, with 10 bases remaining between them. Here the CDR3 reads CASSQWRGTDTQYF. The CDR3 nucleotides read TGCGCCAGCAGCCAGTGGCGGGGAACAGATACGCAGTATTTT.